This passage covers 32 T cell receptor beta chains from one sample sequenced in a study of cytomegalovirus exposure and HLA in healthy donors. PCR was performed using 60 Vbeta and 13 Jbeta primers. TCRdb's copy holds only in-frame clones and misses some; the assay was immunoSEQ multiplex PCR. The sample yields about 140,000 clones, roughly four fifths seen once. Input material: PBMCs. Source of these receptors: a male donor in good health and CMV-seronegative.

The V gene is TRBV13, the J gene TRBJ2-1, with 11 bases aligning to TRBD1. V gave up 5 bases and J gave up 8 bases; unmatched junction bases: 11. CDR1 is PRHDT, CDR2 FYEKMQ, per germline (reference sequence). The CDR3 length is 16 residues. The CDR3 coding sequence is TGTGCCAGCAGCCTCACCGGGACAGGGGGATTATATGAGCAGTTCTTC. Translated, it gives CASSLTGTGGLYEQFF.

J is TRBJ2-7 and V is TRBV9; 8 bases align to TRBD2. The V segment lost 4 bases and the J segment 1 base; nucleotides outside the gene matches: 7. From germline, CDR1 is SGDLS and CDR2 YYNGEE. The CDR3 runs to 15 residues. CDR3 sequence reads: CASSTASSGSYEQYF. In DNA form, the CDR3 reads TGTGCCAGCAGCACGGCGTCTAGCGGGTCCTACGAGCAGTACTTC. The full variable domain, in which reference TRBV9 and TRBJ2-7 provide the parts outside the CDR3, is DSGVTQTPKHLITATGQRVTLRCSPRSGDLSVYWYQQSLDQGLQFLIQYYNGEERAKGNILERFSAQQFPDLHSELNLSSLELGDSALYFCASSTASSGSYEQYFGPGTRLTVT.

The chain recombines TRBV28 with TRBJ2-3; D is possibly TRBD2 (6 bases). The V gene lost 6 bases and the J gene lost 4 bases, with 14 bases spanning the gap. From germline, CDR1 is MDHEN and CDR2 SYDVKM. The CDR3 totals 14 residues. CDR3 bases: TGTGCCAGCAGCCTGGGACTTCTCCCAGATACGCAGTATTTT. As protein: CASSLGLLPDTQYF. The full variable domain, its missing parts supplied by reference TRBV28 and TRBJ2-3, is DVKVTQSSRYLVKRTGEKVFLECVQDMDHENMFWYRQDPGLGLRLIYFSYDVKMKEKGDIPEGYSVSREKKERFSLILESASTNQTSMYLCASSLGLLPDTQYFGPGTRLTVL.

The J gene is TRBJ2-5, the V gene TRBV7-7, with 10 bases lining up with TRBD1. The CDR3 loop spans 14 amino acids. V lost 6 bases to trimming and J lost 6 bases; unmatched junction nucleotides: 7. Germline CDR1 and CDR2: SSHAT and FNYEAQ (reference sequence). In DNA form, the CDR3 reads TGTGCCAGCAGTCCCGGGACAGGGGCAAAGACCCAGTACTTC. Its protein product is CASSPGTGAKTQYF.

For this clone: Different DNA sequences within this sample yield the same CDR3. This rearrangement joins TRBV4-3 to TRBJ1-1; D is perhaps TRBD1 (6 bases). V gave up 1 base and J gave up 4 bases, with 7 bases separating them. The CDR3 length is 13 residues. The germline V gene has CDR1 LGHNA and CDR2 YSLEER. CDR3 sequence reads: CASSQVGGTEAFF. CDR3 DNA sequence: TGCGCCAGCAGCCAAGTAGGGGGCACTGAAGCTTTCTTT.

The V and J genes are TRBV5-6 and TRBJ2-1; the match to TRBD2 covers 8 bases. The germline gives CDR1 SGHDT, CDR2 YYEEEE. V lost 4 bases and J lost 6; bases outside the gene matches: 6. The CDR3 is 14 amino acids. The CDR3 DNA reads TGTGCCAGCAGCCCGGAGGCGGGGGGCAATGAGCAGTTCTTC. It yields the protein CASSPEAGGNEQFF.

The chain carries TRBV25-1 and TRBJ2-1; 10 bases map to TRBD1. The CDR3 has 14 amino acids. J lost 4 bases, V lost 5 bases, and 2 bases had no gene match. Germline lookup yields CDR1 MGHDK and CDR2 SYGVNS. The CDR3 DNA is TGTGCCAGCAGTCTGGGACAGGGGTACAATGAGCAGTTCTTC. Translating it yields CASSLGQGYNEQFF.

This rearrangement joins TRBV9 to TRBJ2-5; a weak D match, TRBD2 (5 bases). The V end lost 2 bases, the J end lost 2 bases, and 19 bases lay between the germline ends. CDR3 length equals 17 residues. Germline CDR1 SGDLS, CDR2 YYNGEE. The CDR3 nucleotides read TGTGCCAGCAGCGTGGGTTCTTTGGGCGGGTCACAAGAGACCCAGTACTTC. As protein: CASSVGSLGGSQETQYF.

This clone was seen only a few times. V is TRBV6-4 and J is TRBJ2-3; 8 bases line up with TRBD1. Germline-derived CDR1 and CDR2 are MRHNA and SNTAGT. With 4 bases clipped from V and 4 bases from J, the junction kept 10 bases outside the gene matches. The CDR3 contains 16 residues. CDR3 protein: CASSAGRGQGADTQYF. CDR3 nucleotides: TGTGCCAGCAGTGCTGGCAGGGGGCAAGGAGCAGATACGCAGTATTTT.

V and J are TRBV7-9 and TRBJ2-1, with 7 nucleotides matching TRBD2. CDR1 SEHNR and CDR2 FQNEAQ come from the germline V gene (reference sequence). The ends lost 3 bases at V and 4 bases at J; junction bases unmatched: 6. The CDR3 totals 15 residues. This chain's CDR3 is CASSFSGTTYNEQFF. The CDR3 nucleotides are TGTGCCAGCAGCTTCTCCGGGACTACGTACAATGAGCAGTTCTTC.

The chain combines TRBV7-2 with TRBJ2-7; D call uncertain. The V and J ends lost 5 bases and 3 bases respectively, with 11 bases between them. The CDR3 consists of 13 residues. Germline V gene data show CDR1 as SGHTA and CDR2 as FQGNSA. The CDR3 here is CASSPNGYYEQYF. In DNA, the CDR3 is TGTGCCAGCAGCCCAAACGGGTACTACGAGCAGTACTTC.

The chain carries TRBV30 and TRBJ2-6; TRBD2 matches 13 bases. Germline values: CDR1 GTSNPN, CDR2 SVGIG (reference sequence). The trim removed 7 bases at V and 2 bases at J, leaving 2 bases unmatched. The length of the CDR3 is 15 residues. CDR3 bases: TGTGCCTCCGGGACTAGCGGGACTGGGGCCAACGTCCTGACTTTC. Translation: CASGTSGTGANVLTF. The whole variable domain, filled in from reference TRBV30 and TRBJ2-6, reads SQTIHQWPATLVQPVGSPLSLECTVEGTSNPNLYWYRQAAGRGLQLLFYSVGIGQISSEVPQNLSASRPQDRQFILSSKKLLLSDSGFYLCASGTSGTGANVLTFGAGSRLTVL.

The V gene is TRBV5-1, the J gene TRBJ2-5, with 8 bases matching TRBD2. Per the germline V gene, CDR1 is SGHRS and CDR2 is YFSETQ. CDR3 size: 15 residues. With 0 bases clipped from V and 0 bases from J, the junction kept 1 base outside the gene matches. The CDR3 DNA sequence: TGCGCCAGCAGCTTGGTAGCGGGGAACCAAGAGACCCAGTACTTC. It translates to CASSLVAGNQETQYF.

The V gene is TRBV9, the J gene TRBJ1-1, with D possibly matching TRBD1 (5 bases). CDR1 and CDR2 from the germline V gene are SGDLS and YYNGEE. V gave up 3 bases and J gave up 1 base, with 10 bases separating them. This CDR3 spans 14 amino acids. CDR3 in DNA: TGTGCCAGCAGCGCCTATAGGGGGAACACTGAAGCTTTCTTT. Residues: CASSAYRGNTEAFF.

The chain employs TRBV2 and TRBJ2-7; D might be TRBD1 (5 bases). Trimming cost V 6 bases and J 4 bases, with 10 bases left between them. Germline loops: CDR1 SNHLY, CDR2 FYNNEI. This CDR3 has 12 residues. The CDR3 DNA sequence: TGTGCCAGCAGCCTACAGGCATACGAGCAGTACTTC. Its protein product is CASSLQAYEQYF. Combining the CDR3 with reference TRBV2 and TRBJ2-7 gives the whole variable domain EPEVTQTPSHQVTQMGQEVILRCVPISNHLYFYWYRQILGQKVEFLVSFYNNEISEKSEIFDDQFSVERPDGSNFTLKIRSTKLEDSAMYFCASSLQAYEQYFGPGTRLTVT.

V and J are TRBV9 and TRBJ2-1, with D possibly being TRBD2 (8 bases). The CDR3 length is 18 residues. Trimming took off 3 bases at V and 0 bases at J, with 19 bases between the two ends. CDR1 is SGDLS, CDR2 YYNGEE, per germline. CDR3 amino acids: CASSGRGREGASYNEQFF. The CDR3, as DNA: TGTGCCAGCAGCGGACGAGGACGGGAGGGGGCCTCCTACAATGAGCAGTTCTTC. The full variable domain, with the rest looked up from reference TRBV9 and TRBJ2-1, is DSGVTQTPKHLITATGQRVTLRCSPRSGDLSVYWYQQSLDQGLQFLIQYYNGEERAKGNILERFSAQQFPDLHSELNLSSLELGDSALYFCASSGRGREGASYNEQFFGPGTRLTVL.

This clone is labeled medium-sized. The DNA of the CDR3 is TGTGCCAGTAGTACCAGGGCTGGGGCCAACGTCCTGACTTTC. Its protein product is CASSTRAGANVLTF. This chain links TRBV19 with TRBJ2-6; perhaps TRBD1 as D (5 bases). The germline V and J ends were trimmed by 4 bases and 2 bases, with 6 bases remaining between them. Germline CDR1 and CDR2: LNHDA and SQIVND (reference sequence). CDR3 size: 14 residues.

This sequence joins TRBV7-2 and TRBJ2-5; D remains ambiguous. Germline V gives CDR1 SGHTA, CDR2 FQGNSA. CDR3 size: 11 residues. Trimming stripped 1 base from V and 7 bases from J, with 4 bases between. The CDR3 DNA is TGTGCCAGCAGCTTAGGCGTGACCCAGTACTTC. Translated, it gives CASSLGVTQYF.

This clone occurred a few times. The chain is built from TRBV5-6 and TRBJ2-7, with no clear D. This CDR3 region has 13 residues. The V end lost 1 base, the J end lost 7 bases, and 12 bases lay between the germline ends. Germline V CDR1 and CDR2: SGHDT, YYEEEE. CDR3 DNA sequence: TGTGCCAGCAGCTTGTGGCCCCCGCGGGAGCAGTACTTC. Protein product: CASSLWPPREQYF.

This chain links TRBV28 with TRBJ1-5, with D uncertain. Germline loops: CDR1 MDHEN, CDR2 SYDVKM. V was pared by 2 bases and J by 4 bases, with 6 bases between. CDR3 length equals 13 residues. The chain's CDR3 is CASSLRSNQPQHF. Written as DNA, the CDR3 is TGTGCCAGCAGTTTAAGGAGTAATCAGCCCCAGCATTTT.

This clone showed up just a few times. The chain recombines TRBV9 with TRBJ2-3, with D unresolved. V shed 0 bases and J shed 2 bases, with 10 bases lying between them. The CDR3 extends over 15 amino acids. Germline CDR1 SGDLS, CDR2 YYNGEE. CDR3 loop: CASSVGSKLTDTQYF. CDR3 DNA: TGTGCCAGCAGCGTAGGTAGCAAACTCACAGATACGCAGTATTTT.

The chain joins TRBV7-2 to TRBJ1-1; 7 positions match TRBD1. This CDR3 has 15 amino acids. From germline, CDR1 is SGHTA and CDR2 FQGNSA. Losses at the gene ends were 5 bases for V and 5 bases for J; bases not matched to a gene: 11. The CDR3: CASSAAERGRTEAFF. CDR3 nucleotide sequence: TGTGCCAGCAGCGCCGCCGAGAGGGGGCGAACTGAAGCTTTCTTT.

This clone was counted once. This chain links TRBV7-6 with TRBJ2-7; D gene unclear. The CDR3 has 14 residues. The V gene lost 4 bases and the J gene lost 0 bases, with 10 bases spanning the gap. In germline, CDR1 is SGHVS, CDR2 FNYEAQ. The CDR3 reads CASSSNTDSYEQYF. CDR3 nucleotides: TGTGCCAGCAGCTCCAACACAGACTCCTACGAGCAGTACTTC.

A word on this clone: The same CDR3 can be traced to other DNA sequences in this sample. V usage is TRBV25-1 and J usage is TRBJ2-7; TRBD2 agrees at 10 bases. There are 14 residues in the CDR3. Trimming at V came to 6 bases and at J to 0 bases, leaving 2 bases not matched to a gene. Germline CDR1 is MGHDK and CDR2 is SYGVNS. CDR3 region: CASSSSGSSYEQYF. The CDR3, as DNA: TGTGCCAGCAGCTCTAGCGGGAGCTCCTACGAGCAGTACTTC.

The chain combines TRBV19 with TRBJ1-5, with TRBD1 matching over 9 bases. This CDR3 has 14 residues. V lost 10 bases, J lost 5 bases, and 9 bases stayed unmatched. Germline V CDR1 and CDR2: LNHDA, SQIVND (reference sequence). CDR3 nucleotide sequence: TGTGCCATCTCCAACAGGGGGCTCTATCAGCCCCAGCATTTT. This sequence encodes CAISNRGLYQPQHF. Looking up the rest from reference TRBV19 and TRBJ1-5 gives the full variable domain: DGGITQSPKYLFRKEGQNVTLSCEQNLNHDAMYWYRQDPGQGLRLIYYSQIVNDFQKGDIAEGYSVSREKKESFPLTVTSAQKNPTAFYLCAISNRGLYQPQHFGDGTRLSIL.

The chain has TRBV9 and TRBJ1-5; weak D call: TRBD1 (6 bases). Trimming shortened V by 2 bases and J by 5 bases, and 14 bases separated the two germline ends. The germline gives CDR1 SGDLS, CDR2 YYNGEE. The CDR3 contains 15 residues. CDR3 bases: TGTGCCAGCAGCGTGGGGGGGCAGAAAGATCAGCCCCAGCATTTT. As protein: CASSVGGQKDQPQHF.

The chain couples TRBV7-2 to TRBJ2-1; 7 bases are shared with TRBD2. The ends lost 5 bases at V and 0 bases at J; junction bases unmatched: 7. The germline CDR1 and CDR2 sequences are SGHTA and FQGNSA. CDR3 size: 16 residues. Written as DNA, the CDR3 is TGTGCCAGCAGCCCCCTGGGGGGGAGCTCCTACAATGAGCAGTTCTTC. It translates to CASSPLGGSSYNEQFF.

The gene calls are TRBV18 and TRBJ2-7, with 8 positions matching TRBD1. CDR3 length: 18 residues. Germline loops: CDR1 KGHSH, CDR2 LQKENI. Trimming removed 3 bases from V and 0 bases from J; junction bases left unmatched: 13. CDR3 in amino acids: CASSPQTGVGSGSYEQYF. Here the CDR3 DNA reads TGTGCCAGCTCACCGCAGACAGGGGTAGGTAGCGGCTCCTACGAGCAGTACTTC.

The gene calls are TRBV2 and TRBJ2-7, with D uncertain. Per germline, CDR1 SNHLY and CDR2 FYNNEI. The CDR3 length is 14 residues. Trimming stripped 0 bases from V and 1 base from J, with 7 bases between. CDR3 protein: CASSEALRSYEQYF. In nucleotides, the CDR3 is TGTGCCAGCAGTGAAGCGCTACGGTCCTACGAGCAGTACTTC.

CDR3 residues: CASSFGLAGELFF. CDR3 coding DNA: TGTGCCAGCAGTTTCGGACTAGCCGGGGAGCTGTTTTTT. The chain has TRBV7-8 and TRBJ2-2, with 7 bases matching TRBD2. The trim removed 6 bases at V and 6 bases at J, leaving 4 bases unmatched. Germline V gives CDR1 SGHVS, CDR2 FQNEAQ. CDR3 length: 13 amino acids.

CDR3 protein: CASSLAYSGGRTDTQYF. The CDR3 nucleotides read TGCGCCAGCAGCTTGGCCTATAGCGGGGGACGCACAGATACGCAGTATTTT. The genes are TRBV5-1 and TRBJ2-3; TRBD2 matches 9 bases. This CDR3 comprises 17 residues. The germline CDR1 and CDR2 sequences are SGHRS and YFSETQ. V lost 0 bases and J lost 1; bases outside the gene matches: 6.

V is TRBV9 and J is TRBJ2-7; perhaps TRBD1 as D (6 bases). Trimming pared 0 bases from V and 2 bases from J, leaving 9 bases between. This CDR3 region has 14 residues. CDR1 and CDR2 from the germline V gene are SGDLS and YYNGEE. The CDR3 DNA reads as TGTGCCAGCAGCGTAGACCGGACAGCCTACGAGCAGTACTTC. This codes for CASSVDRTAYEQYF.